A single sample is the source of the 13 T cell receptor beta chains below, sequenced in a study of blood T cell repertoires in COVID-19. Profiling relied on immunoSEQ multiplex PCR, and the TCRdb table lists in-frame clones only, not all of them. Seen here are just over 35,000 clones, roughly 87% observed once, and the top ten hold 20%. The sequenced material came from peripheral blood. All receptors derive from a man aged 55 to 69 with acute or convalescent COVID-19.

The V call is TRBV7-8, the J call TRBJ2-1; D uncertain. The V and J ends lost 3 bases and 8 bases respectively, with 8 bases between them. The germline V gene has CDR1 SGHVS and CDR2 FQNEAQ. CDR3 length equals 12 residues. CDR3 residues: CASSFYFYEQFF. As DNA, the CDR3 is TGTGCCAGCAGCTTCTATTTTTATGAGCAGTTCTTC.

This clone was counted only a few times. The chain uses TRBV7-8 and TRBJ2-1; 7 bases align to TRBD1. Trimming took 5 bases from V and 7 from J; bases not matched to a gene: 14. CDR3 length: 16 amino acids. Germline assignment: CDR1 SGHVS and CDR2 FQNEAQ. The CDR3 DNA reads TGTGCCAGCAGCCGAGAAGACAGGGTGGCAATAAATGAGCAGTTCTTC. Amino acid sequence: CASSREDRVAINEQFF.

The chain's CDR3 is CATSRELGQGPYNEQFF. DNA for the CDR3: TGTGCCACCAGCAGAGAGTTGGGGCAGGGGCCTTACAATGAGCAGTTCTTC. This sequence joins TRBV15 and TRBJ2-1, with D possibly TRBD1 on 6 matching bases. The V gene's germline CDR1 is LNHNV and CDR2 YYDKDF (reference sequence). Trimming removed 0 bases from V and 4 bases from J, with 16 bases in between. The CDR3 has 17 residues.

This chain joins TRBV19 and TRBJ1-1, with D hard to call. CDR1 and CDR2 (germline): LNHDA, SQIVND (reference sequence). CDR3 size: 15 residues. Trimming left V 3 bases short and J 1 base short, with 12 bases between. The CDR3 DNA is TGTGCCAGTAGTATCGTGGGCAGCCAGAACACTGAAGCTTTCTTT. It is translated as CASSIVGSQNTEAFF.

The rearrangement joins TRBV9 to TRBJ1-4, with D hard to call. The CDR3 runs to 14 residues. The germline V and J ends were trimmed by 4 bases and 10 bases, with 17 bases remaining between them. Per the germline V gene, CDR1 is SGDLS and CDR2 is YYNGEE. The CDR3 DNA sequence: TGTGCCAGCAGCCGCGGGAATTTCCTTGGAAAACTGTTTTTT. Translating it yields CASSRGNFLGKLFF.

V is TRBV5-6 and J is TRBJ1-5; D is undetermined. The germline V gene has CDR1 SGHDT and CDR2 YYEEEE. The CDR3 is 14 residues long. Trimming took 0 bases from V and 5 from J, leaving 9 bases between them. CDR3 coding DNA: TGTGCCAGCAGCTTGGCCGGCGGTGATCAGCCCCAGCATTTT. Its translation: CASSLAGGDQPQHF. Using reference TRBV5-6 and TRBJ1-5 for the parts outside the CDR3, the full variable domain is DAGVTQSPTHLIKTRGQQVTLRCSPKSGHDTVSWYQQALGQGPQFIFQYYEEEERQRGNFPDRFSGHQFPNYSSELNVNALLLGDSALYLCASSLAGGDQPQHFGDGTRLSIL.

The CDR3 sequence: CASSFTGTPQMGEQYF. The DNA of the CDR3 is TGTGCCAGCAGCTTCACCGGGACACCGCAAATGGGTGAGCAGTACTTC. The rearrangement links TRBV5-5 to TRBJ2-7; perhaps TRBD1 as D (6 bases). The CDR3 runs 16 residues. Germline loops: CDR1 SGHKS, CDR2 YYEKEE (reference sequence). Between the trimmed V and J ends, which lost 2 bases and 7 bases, there was a span of 22 bases.

This sequence joins TRBV2 and TRBJ1-1, with TRBD1 matching 9 bases. Per the germline V gene, CDR1 is SNHLY and CDR2 is FYNNEI. V dropped 6 bases and J dropped 5; count of bases not matched to a gene: 7. The CDR3 is made up of 14 amino acids. CDR3 nucleotides: TGTGCCAGCAGCGCCGGACAGGGGTCGACTGAAGCTTTCTTT. This encodes CASSAGQGSTEAFF.

The V and J genes are TRBV2 and TRBJ2-7; 14 bases agree with TRBD2. This CDR3 region has 14 residues. The germline CDR1 and CDR2 sequences are SNHLY and FYNNEI. V lost 6 bases, J lost 6 bases, and 4 bases stayed unmatched. In DNA form, the CDR3 reads TGTGCCAGCAGGGGACTAGCGGGAGTTGGCGAGCAGTACTTC. Translation gives CASRGLAGVGEQYF.

The gene calls are TRBV6-5 and TRBJ1-5; D remains ambiguous. V lost 6 bases and J 5 bases, leaving 14 bases between the germline ends. The CDR3 has 14 residues. Germline lookup yields CDR1 MNHEY and CDR2 SVGAGI. CDR3 sequence: CASRPSIDDQPQHF. Here the CDR3 DNA reads TGTGCCAGCAGGCCGTCTATCGATGATCAGCCCCAGCATTTT.

The chain links TRBV5-1 to TRBJ2-3; TRBD2 agrees at 11 bases. After removal of 0 bases from V and 4 bases from J, the junction contained 4 bases not matched to a gene. This CDR3 contains 16 residues. Germline V lookup: CDR1 SGHRS, CDR2 YFSETQ. CDR3 in amino acids: CASSLVAGGPPDTQYF. DNA of the CDR3: TGCGCCAGCAGCTTGGTAGCGGGAGGGCCCCCAGATACGCAGTATTTT. The entire variable domain, with the rest obtained from reference TRBV5-1 and TRBJ2-3, is as follows: KAGVTQTPRYLIKTRGQQVTLSCSPISGHRSVSWYQQTPGQGLQFLFEYFSETQRNKGNFPGRFSGRQFSNSRSEMNVSTLELGDSALYLCASSLVAGGPPDTQYFGPGTRLTVL.

The rearrangement joins TRBV5-1 to TRBJ1-4; TRBD1 matches at 7 bases. Trimming removed 4 bases from V and 0 bases from J; junction bases left unmatched: 9. Germline CDR1 SGHRS, CDR2 YFSETQ. This CDR3 is built from 17 residues. The CDR3, as DNA: TGCGCCAGCAGCGTCGGGACAGCTATTGCAACTAATGAAAAACTGTTTTTT. Amino acid sequence: CASSVGTAIATNEKLFF. The whole variable domain, filled in from reference TRBV5-1 and TRBJ1-4, reads KAGVTQTPRYLIKTRGQQVTLSCSPISGHRSVSWYQQTPGQGLQFLFEYFSETQRNKGNFPGRFSGRQFSNSRSEMNVSTLELGDSALYLCASSVGTAIATNEKLFFGSGTQLSVL.

The V call is TRBV27, the J call TRBJ1-1, with a tentative D call TRBD1 (6 bases). The V and J ends lost 4 bases and 10 bases respectively, with 16 bases between them. Germline lookup yields CDR1 MNHEY and CDR2 SMNVEV (reference sequence). The CDR3 has 13 residues. The CDR3 region has the DNA TGTGCCAGCAGTTCATCCATAGGGGGATCAGCTTTCTTT. Translating gives CASSSSIGGSAFF.